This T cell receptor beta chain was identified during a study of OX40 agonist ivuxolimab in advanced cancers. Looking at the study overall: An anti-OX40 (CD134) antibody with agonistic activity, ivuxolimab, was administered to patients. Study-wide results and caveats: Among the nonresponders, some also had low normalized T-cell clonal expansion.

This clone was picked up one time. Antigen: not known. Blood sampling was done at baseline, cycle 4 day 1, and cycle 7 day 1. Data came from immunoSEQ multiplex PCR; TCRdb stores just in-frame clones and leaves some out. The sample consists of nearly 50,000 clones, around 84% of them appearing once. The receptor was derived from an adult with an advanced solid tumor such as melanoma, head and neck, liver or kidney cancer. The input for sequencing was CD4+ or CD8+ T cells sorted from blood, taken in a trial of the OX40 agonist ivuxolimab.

CDR3 sequence: CASSPNGYEQYF. CDR3 bases: TGTGCCAGCTCACCAAACGGCTACGAGCAGTACTTC. The V gene is TRBV18, the J gene TRBJ2-7, with no clear D. This CDR3 has 12 amino acids. Trimming stripped 2 bases from V and 3 bases from J, with 5 bases between. Germline loops: CDR1 KGHSH, CDR2 LQKENI.